The rows below give T cell receptor beta chains drawn from one sample of a study of a mutant IDH1 vaccine in newly diagnosed glioma. Profiled with immunoSEQ multiplex PCR; TCRdb holds only in-frame clones, not every one. The repertoire consists of 55,000 or so clones, with 75% to 95% occurring once and the leading ten covering more than 2%. Their antigens are not known. Specimen: PBMCs, collected from a glioma patient whose treatment included an IDH1 peptide vaccine. These receptors were taken from a man aged 45 to 65 with glioma. Each CDR3 is given with its conserved first and last residue. Fields, in order: clone size, D gene, J gene, V gene, CDR3 protein, CDR3 DNA. D genes are given only for firm matches. Rows give clone size only sometimes, using once, few, many, or a class for an expanded clone.

-	TRBD1	TRBJ2-6	TRBV10-3	CAISEQTGPGASGANVLTF	TGTGCCATCAGTGAGCAGACAGGGCCCGGCGCCTCTGGGGCCAACGTCCTGACTTTC
-	-	TRBJ2-5	TRBV6-5	CASRTPGNQETQYF	TGTGCCAGCCGGACCCCGGGGAACCAAGAGACCCAGTACTTC
-	TRBD1	TRBJ2-2	TRBV18	CASSPTGASNTGELFF	TGTGCCAGCTCCCCGACAGGGGCTTCGAACACCGGGGAGCTGTTTTTT
-	-	TRBJ1-4	TRBV30	CAWKQKATNEKLFF	TGTGCCTGGAAACAGAAAGCAACTAATGAAAAACTGTTTTTT
-	-	TRBJ2-1	TRBV10-3	CAISESIGELYNEQFF	TGTGCCATCAGTGAGTCGATCGGGGAACTCTACAATGAGCAGTTCTTC
-	-	TRBJ2-1	TRBV29-1	CSVEEGSSYNEQFF	TGCAGCGTTGAGGAGGGGAGCTCCTACAATGAGCAGTTCTTC
-	-	TRBJ1-1	TRBV19	CASSLDRWNAEAFF	TGTGCCAGTAGCCTTGACAGGTGGAACGCTGAAGCTTTCTTT
-	-	TRBJ2-7	TRBV29-1	CSVEDNDMSSYEQYF	TGCAGCGTTGAAGATAACGACATGAGCTCCTACGAGCAGTACTTC
-	-	TRBJ1-1	TRBV9	CASSVAGGDEAFF	TGTGCCAGCAGCGTAGCTGGCGGGGATGAAGCTTTCTTT
-	-	TRBJ1-1	TRBV5-1	CASSKESNTEAFF	TGCGCCAGCAGCAAAGAATCTAACACTGAAGCTTTCTTT
-	-	TRBJ1-5	TRBV19	CASSNPRTNQPQHF	TGTGCCAGTAGTAACCCCCGGACTAATCAGCCCCAGCATTTT
-	TRBD2	TRBJ2-1	TRBV19	CASSWTSGRGSDNEQFF	TGTGCCAGTAGTTGGACTAGCGGGAGGGGGTCGGACAATGAGCAGTTCTTC
-	-	TRBJ1-1	TRBV7-2	CASSRVRTEAFF	TGTGCCAGCAGCCGAGTTAGAACTGAAGCTTTCTTT
-	TRBD1	TRBJ2-2	TRBV6-1	CASSQGALTGELFF	TGTGCCAGCAGCCAGGGGGCGCTCACCGGGGAGCTGTTTTTT
-	TRBD2	TRBJ2-1	TRBV19	CASSPTSGRYNEQFF	TGTGCCAGTAGCCCTACTAGCGGGAGGTACAATGAGCAGTTCTTC
few	-	TRBJ2-2	TRBV5-1	CASSLPSMVTGELFF	TGCGCCAGCAGCCTCCCTAGCATGGTCACCGGGGAGCTGTTTTTT
once	-	TRBJ2-3	TRBV5-1	CASSLDAVSTDTQYF	TGCGCCAGCAGCTTGGACGCGGTCAGCACAGATACGCAGTATTTT
-	-	TRBJ1-3	TRBV4-1	CASSQRDGATSGNTIYF	TGCGCCAGCAGCCAGCGAGATGGGGCTACCTCTGGAAACACCATATATTTT
once	-	TRBJ1-6	TRBV4-3	CASSQKWGGDGYNSPLHF	TGCGCCAGCAGCCAAAAGTGGGGTGGAGACGGATATAATTCACCCCTCCACTTT
-	TRBD1	TRBJ1-5	TRBV18	CASSLGTGNLRQPQHF	TGTGCCAGCTCACTCGGGACAGGGAATTTACGTCAGCCCCAGCATTTT
-	TRBD1	TRBJ1-1	TRBV4-3	CASSQDRGQGGEAFF	TGCGCCAGCAGCCAAGATAGAGGACAGGGGGGTGAAGCTTTCTTT
-	-	TRBJ2-2	TRBV7-9	CASSPSSGPPAGELFF	TGTGCCAGCAGCCCGAGTTCGGGCCCCCCGGCCGGGGAGCTGTTTTTT